This passage covers 27 T cell receptor beta chains from one sample sequenced in a study of cytomegalovirus exposure and HLA in healthy donors. Both 60 Vbeta primers and 13 Jbeta primers went into the PCR. Using immunoSEQ multiplex PCR, the repertoire was profiled, and TCRdb retains in-frame clones only, with some absent. Of around 150,000 clones listed, more than 60% are singletons. The sequenced sample consisted of PBMCs. Receptors were obtained from a young man in good health and CMV-seropositive.

The chain joins TRBV5-4 to TRBJ2-2; 9 positions match TRBD2. The CDR3 sequence is 14 residues long. Germline CDR1 is SGHNT and CDR2 is YYREEE (reference sequence). V was clipped by 4 bases and J by 6 bases; unmatched bases: 4. DNA of the CDR3: TGTGCCAGCAGCCGTAGCGGGAGCCCCGGGGAGCTGTTTTTT. Its protein product is CASSRSGSPGELFF.

The rearrangement links TRBV28 to TRBJ1-3, with D possibly matching TRBD1 (5 bases). The germline V and J ends were trimmed by 1 base and 0 bases, with 10 bases remaining between them. CDR3 length: 16 residues. Germline V gene data show CDR1 as MDHEN and CDR2 as SYDVKM. CDR3 bases: TGTGCCAGCAGTTTATCACGGGACTACTCTGGAAACACCATATATTTT. It codes for CASSLSRDYSGNTIYF.

The V call is TRBV5-4, the J call TRBJ2-3; the match to TRBD2 covers 8 bases. The germline gives CDR1 SGHNT, CDR2 YYREEE (reference sequence). The CDR3 is 16 amino acids. Trimming cost V 4 bases and J 0 bases; bases outside gene matches: 7. The CDR3 DNA reads TGTGCCAGCAGCGATCAACTAGCGGCTAGCACAGATACGCAGTATTTT. This gives the protein CASSDQLAASTDTQYF.

The chain links TRBV5-1 to TRBJ1-1; a possible D gene is TRBD1 (5 bases). The V gene lost 1 base and the J gene lost 4 bases, with 14 bases spanning the gap. CDR3 size: 15 residues. The germline V gene has CDR1 SGHRS and CDR2 YFSETQ. CDR3: CASSLYGGRGTEAFF. The CDR3 DNA follows: TGCGCCAGCAGCTTGTATGGGGGGAGGGGCACTGAAGCTTTCTTT.

In DNA, the CDR3 is TGTGCCAGCAGCCGGGGAGGGTACTCTGGGGCCAACGTCCTGACTTTC. Its protein is CASSRGGYSGANVLTF. J is TRBJ2-6 and V is TRBV28; TRBD2 matches at 7 bases. The CDR3 has 16 residues. Germline V CDR1 and CDR2: MDHEN, SYDVKM. V lost 6 bases and J lost 0; bases outside the gene matches: 5.

V gene TRBV4-1 combines with J gene TRBJ2-1; 7 positions agree with TRBD2. CDR3 length: 14 amino acids. Germline V gene lookup returns CDR1 MGHRA and CDR2 YSYEKL. The ends lost 3 bases at V and 6 bases at J; junction bases unmatched: 5. In DNA form, the CDR3 reads TGCGCCAGCAGCCAGATGACTAGCAGCAATGAGCAGTTCTTC. Protein product: CASSQMTSSNEQFF.

The chain joins TRBV7-9 to TRBJ2-7; the match to TRBD1 covers 7 bases. CDR1 and CDR2 from the germline V gene are SEHNR and FQNEAQ (reference sequence). This CDR3 is built from 14 residues. The V gene end was trimmed by 1 base and the J gene end by 5 bases; junction bases not matched to a gene: 5. The CDR3 loop is CASSLVTGANEQYF. CDR3 in DNA: TGTGCCAGCAGCTTAGTTACAGGGGCCAACGAGCAGTACTTC. The full variable domain, its missing parts supplied by reference TRBV7-9 and TRBJ2-7, is DTGVSQNPRHKITKRGQNVTFRCDPISEHNRLYWYRQTLGQGPEFLTYFQNEAQLEKSRLLSDRFSAERPKGSFSTLEIQRTEQGDSAMYLCASSLVTGANEQYFGPGTRLTVT.

This clone occurred once. Because the CDR3 is missing its conserved closing phenylalanine or tryptophan, this is likely a read error. The DNA is left out, because the CDR3 cannot be placed on it with certainty; the CDR3 is given as TCRdb lists it. This chain joins TRBV28 and TRBJ2-7; whether TRBD1, the table's D call, matches the DNA was not checked. Per the germline V gene, CDR1 is MDHEN and CDR2 is SYDVKM. From its first to its last residue, the CDR3 has 9 amino acids. CDR3 region: CASRTRDRG.

The chain has TRBV7-2 and TRBJ2-7; tentative D call: TRBD2 (6 bases). Germline V lookup: CDR1 SGHTA, CDR2 FQGNSA. The CDR3 has 16 residues. Trimming left V 2 bases short and J 6 bases short, with 20 bases between. The CDR3 protein is CASSLSLSSGSFEQYF. The CDR3 DNA follows: TGTGCCAGCAGCTTATCCCTCTCGTCCGGGAGTTTCGAGCAGTACTTC.

This clone was picked up one time. Different DNA sequences within this sample yield the same CDR3. The V and J genes are TRBV6-5 and TRBJ2-7, with TRBD2 matching 8 bases. This CDR3 has 16 amino acids. With 2 bases clipped from V and 4 bases from J, the junction kept 10 bases outside the gene matches. Germline CDR1 and CDR2: MNHEY and SVGAGI. This CDR3 is CASSYQAGASPYEQYF. The CDR3, as DNA: TGTGCCAGCAGTTACCAAGCGGGAGCCTCCCCTTACGAGCAGTACTTC.

This clone was observed a few times. The chain is built from TRBV25-1 and TRBJ2-1; 14 nucleotides align to TRBD2. Germline V lookup: CDR1 MGHDK, CDR2 SYGVNS. The J segment lost 7 bases and the V segment lost 3 bases, leaving 2 bases of the junction unmatched. CDR3 size: 15 residues. The CDR3: CASSDGTSGRNEQFF. The CDR3 DNA sequence: TGTGCCAGCAGTGACGGGACTAGCGGGAGAAATGAGCAGTTCTTC.

V usage is TRBV5-1 and J usage is TRBJ2-5, with 11 bases lining up with TRBD2. Germline V gives CDR1 SGHRS, CDR2 YFSETQ. V gave up 6 bases and J gave up 11 bases; unmatched junction bases: 18. This CDR3 has 16 residues. The CDR3 loop reads CASKRVLAGGGYKQYF. The CDR3 coding sequence is TGCGCCAGCAAGCGGGTGTTAGCGGGAGGGGGGTACAAGCAGTACTTC.

This clone was detected a few times. The chain combines TRBV28 with TRBJ1-2, with TRBD1 as a possible D gene (6 bases). CDR1 is MDHEN and CDR2 is SYDVKM in the germline V gene. The ends were cut back, 1 base at V and 4 bases at J, with 10 bases in the middle. The CDR3 spans 14 residues. The CDR3: CASSLSTGSYGYTF. CDR3 nucleotides: TGTGCCAGCAGTTTATCGACAGGTTCCTATGGCTACACCTTC.

The V and J genes are TRBV19 and TRBJ1-5, with D tentatively TRBD1 (6 bases). The CDR3 consists of 17 residues. CDR1 is LNHDA, CDR2 SQIVND, per germline (reference sequence). The V gene lost 3 bases and the J gene lost 6 bases, with 21 bases spanning the gap. The CDR3 nucleotides read TGTGCCAGTAGTATGACTATAGGCAGGGGCGTCCCTCAGCCCCAGCATTTT. The encoded protein is CASSMTIGRGVPQPQHF.

The V and J genes are TRBV6-5 and TRBJ2-7; no firm D call. This CDR3 has 14 residues. V was trimmed by 5 bases and J by 9 bases, leaving 20 bases between them. The germline V gene encodes CDR1 MNHEY and CDR2 SVGAGI. The CDR3 DNA is TGTGCCAGCAGTCCCCAATTAGACACCCCTCGGCAGTACTTC. Encoded protein: CASSPQLDTPRQYF.

The CDR3 is CASSIPYVTDTQYF. The CDR3 region has the DNA TGTGCCAGTAGTATCCCCTATGTCACAGATACGCAGTATTTT. The chain carries TRBV19 and TRBJ2-3; D is unclear. Looked up from germline, CDR1 is LNHDA and CDR2 is SQIVND (reference sequence). The CDR3 is made up of 14 amino acids. The V end was cut by 3 bases, the J end by 2 bases, with 9 bases between.

The chain has TRBV6-1 and TRBJ1-1; a weak D match, TRBD1 (6 bases). V lost 8 bases to trimming and J lost 7 bases, with 17 bases between them. The CDR3 is made up of 13 amino acids. Germline loops: CDR1 MNHNS, CDR2 SASEGT. The CDR3 reads CASVQWGLGEAFF. The CDR3 DNA is TGTGCCAGCGTCCAGTGGGGGCTCGGTGAAGCTTTCTTT.

The V gene is TRBV30, the J gene TRBJ1-1; a weak D match, TRBD1 (6 bases). CDR1 is GTSNPN, CDR2 SVGIG, per germline (reference sequence). V lost 5 bases and J 1 base, leaving 14 bases between the germline ends. This CDR3 contains 14 residues. The DNA for the CDR3 is TGTGCCTGGGACGTAGGGACACCGAACACTGAAGCTTTCTTT. Translating it yields CAWDVGTPNTEAFF.

This clone was observed a few times. This chain connects TRBV27 to TRBJ2-3; maybe TRBD1 (5 bases). Trimming stripped 6 bases from V and 6 bases from J, with 13 bases between. Germline CDR1 and CDR2: MNHEY and SMNVEV (reference sequence). The CDR3 has 13 amino acids. The CDR3 sequence: CASSAQGMDTQYF. The CDR3 DNA sequence: TGTGCCAGCAGCGCTCAGGGTATGGATACGCAGTATTTT.

This sequence joins TRBV6-5 and TRBJ2-2; 8 nucleotides align to TRBD2. This CDR3 region has 14 residues. Germline loops: CDR1 MNHEY, CDR2 SVGAGI. J was trimmed by 2 bases and V by 6 bases; bases with no gene match: 2. CDR3: CASSREGNTGELFF. Here the CDR3 DNA reads TGTGCCAGCAGCCGGGAGGGTAACACCGGGGAGCTGTTTTTT.

This clone was detected only a few times. This rearrangement joins TRBV19 to TRBJ2-1; tentatively, D is TRBD1 (6 bases). Germline values: CDR1 LNHDA, CDR2 SQIVND (reference sequence). V was trimmed by 4 bases and J by 3 bases, leaving 16 bases between them. The CDR3 is 16 amino acids. CDR3 DNA: TGTGCCAGTAGTACCACAGGGAAAGAGGGCTACAATGAGCAGTTCTTC. It specifies CASSTTGKEGYNEQFF.

The chain carries TRBV19 and TRBJ2-5; D remains ambiguous. The V gene's germline CDR1 is LNHDA and CDR2 SQIVND (reference sequence). The CDR3 sequence is 19 residues long. V was trimmed by 3 bases and J by 5 bases, leaving 28 bases between them. The CDR3 nucleotides are TGTGCCAGTAGTATGACTGGTGGCGGCAGAGGTATAAGTCGCGAGACCCAGTACTTC. It encodes CASSMTGGGRGISRETQYF.

V and J are TRBV19 and TRBJ2-3; 7 bases fit TRBD1. Germline V CDR1 and CDR2: LNHDA, SQIVND (reference sequence). V shed 2 bases, J shed 1 base, and the junction held 9 bases outside the gene matches. This CDR3 contains 17 residues. CDR3 sequence: CASSIKGQTIGTDTQYF. The DNA for the CDR3 is TGTGCCAGTAGTATAAAGGGACAGACGATCGGCACAGATACGCAGTATTTT.

This clone occurred a few times. The chain is built from TRBV14 and TRBJ1-1, with TRBD1 matching 12 bases. V dropped 4 bases and J dropped 4; count of bases not matched to a gene: 10. The CDR3 consists of 17 residues. CDR1 and CDR2 (germline): SGHDN, FVKESK. This CDR3 reads CASSPGQGALRVTEAFF. The CDR3 coding sequence is TGTGCCAGCAGCCCGGGACAGGGGGCGCTTAGAGTCACTGAAGCTTTCTTT.

The chain combines TRBV30 with TRBJ1-4, with D unclear. Looked up from germline, CDR1 is GTSNPN and CDR2 is SVGIG (reference sequence). This CDR3 has 13 residues. Trimming stripped 0 bases from V and 8 bases from J, with 10 bases between. In DNA, the CDR3 is TGTGCCTGGAGTGTTACCGGGAGGGAAAAACTGTTTTTT. Translation: CAWSVTGREKLFF.

The rearrangement uses TRBV27 and TRBJ2-7; 12 bases align to TRBD2. There are 15 residues in the CDR3. Germline CDR1 and CDR2: MNHEY and SMNVEV (reference sequence). V was clipped by 6 bases and J by 3 bases; unmatched bases: 6. The CDR3 bases are TGTGCCAGCAGCTTACTAGCGGGAGGCTTCTACGAGCAGTACTTC. It encodes CASSLLAGGFYEQYF.

V usage is TRBV7-9 and J usage is TRBJ1-4, with a weak D call TRBD1 (5 bases). From germline, CDR1 is SEHNR and CDR2 FQNEAQ (reference sequence). V was clipped by 3 bases and J by 7 bases, with 12 bases between them. The CDR3 has 14 amino acids. DNA of the CDR3: TGTGCCAGCAGCTTTACAGGAATTAGTGAAAAACTGTTTTTT. This translates into CASSFTGISEKLFF.